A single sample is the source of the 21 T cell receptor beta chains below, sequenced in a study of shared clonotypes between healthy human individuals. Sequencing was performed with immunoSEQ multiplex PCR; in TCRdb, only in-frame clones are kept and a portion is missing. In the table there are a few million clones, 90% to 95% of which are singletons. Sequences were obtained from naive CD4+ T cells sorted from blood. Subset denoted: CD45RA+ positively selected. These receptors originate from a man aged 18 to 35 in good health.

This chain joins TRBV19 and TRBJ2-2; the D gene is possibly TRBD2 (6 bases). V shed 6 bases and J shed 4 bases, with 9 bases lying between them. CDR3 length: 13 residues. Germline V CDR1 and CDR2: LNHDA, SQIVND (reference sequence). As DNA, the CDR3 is TGTGCCAGTAGAGTCGGGGGCACCGGGGAGCTGTTTTTT. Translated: CASRVGGTGELFF.

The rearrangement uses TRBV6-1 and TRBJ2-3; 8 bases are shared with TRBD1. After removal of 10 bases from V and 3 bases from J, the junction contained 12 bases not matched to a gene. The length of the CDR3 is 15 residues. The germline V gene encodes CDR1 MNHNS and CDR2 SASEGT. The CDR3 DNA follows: TGTGCCACCCGTAGGACAGGGACGATAACAGATACGCAGTATTTT. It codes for CATRRTGTITDTQYF.

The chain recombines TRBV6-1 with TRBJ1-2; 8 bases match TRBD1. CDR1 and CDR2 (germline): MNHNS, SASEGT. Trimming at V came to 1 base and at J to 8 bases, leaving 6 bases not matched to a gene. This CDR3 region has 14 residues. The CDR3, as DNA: TGTGCCAGCAGTGAAGTGGTCAGGGGGCGAGGCTACACCTTC. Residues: CASSEVVRGRGYTF.

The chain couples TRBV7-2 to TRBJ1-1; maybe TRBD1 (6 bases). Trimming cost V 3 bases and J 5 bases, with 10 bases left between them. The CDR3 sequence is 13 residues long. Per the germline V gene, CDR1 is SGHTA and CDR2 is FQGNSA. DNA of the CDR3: TGTGCCAGCAGCTTGGGGGGGCTGACTGAAGCTTTCTTT. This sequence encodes CASSLGGLTEAFF.

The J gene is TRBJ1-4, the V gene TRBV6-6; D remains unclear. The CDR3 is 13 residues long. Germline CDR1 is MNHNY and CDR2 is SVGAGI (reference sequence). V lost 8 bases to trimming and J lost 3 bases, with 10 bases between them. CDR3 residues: CASGRGPNEKLFF. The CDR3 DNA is TGTGCCAGCGGGAGAGGACCTAATGAAAAACTGTTTTTT.

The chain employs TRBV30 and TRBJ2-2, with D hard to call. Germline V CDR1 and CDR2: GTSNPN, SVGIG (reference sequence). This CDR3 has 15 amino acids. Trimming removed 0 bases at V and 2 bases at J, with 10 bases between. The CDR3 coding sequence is TGTGCCTGGAGTGTAACCCTTCTCAACACCGGGGAGCTGTTTTTT. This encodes CAWSVTLLNTGELFF.

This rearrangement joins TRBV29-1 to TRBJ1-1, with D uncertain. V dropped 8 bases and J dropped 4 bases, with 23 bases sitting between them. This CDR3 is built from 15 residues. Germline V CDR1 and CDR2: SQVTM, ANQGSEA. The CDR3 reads CSTEVFGVFGTEAFF. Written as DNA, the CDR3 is TGCAGCACAGAAGTGTTTGGGGTATTCGGCACTGAAGCTTTCTTT.

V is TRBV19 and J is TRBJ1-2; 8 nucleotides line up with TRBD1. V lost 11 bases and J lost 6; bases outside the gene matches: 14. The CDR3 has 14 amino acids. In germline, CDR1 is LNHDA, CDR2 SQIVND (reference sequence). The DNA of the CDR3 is TGTGCCTTAAAAGGATCAGGGGGCATAGATGGCTACACCTTC. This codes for CALKGSGGIDGYTF.

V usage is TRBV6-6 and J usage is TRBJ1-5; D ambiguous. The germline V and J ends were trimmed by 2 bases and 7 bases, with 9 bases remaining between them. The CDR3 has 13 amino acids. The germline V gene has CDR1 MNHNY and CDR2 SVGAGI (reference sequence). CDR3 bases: TGTGCCAGCAGTTACGCCGCCGTGCAGCCCCAGCATTTT. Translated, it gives CASSYAAVQPQHF.

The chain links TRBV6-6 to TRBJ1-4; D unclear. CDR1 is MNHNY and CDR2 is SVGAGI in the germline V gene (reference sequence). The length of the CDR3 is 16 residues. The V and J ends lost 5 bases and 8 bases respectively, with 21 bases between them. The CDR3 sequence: CASSPRVVGGAEKLFF. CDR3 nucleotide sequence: TGTGCCAGCAGTCCCCGGGTGGTAGGCGGTGCGGAAAAACTGTTTTTT.

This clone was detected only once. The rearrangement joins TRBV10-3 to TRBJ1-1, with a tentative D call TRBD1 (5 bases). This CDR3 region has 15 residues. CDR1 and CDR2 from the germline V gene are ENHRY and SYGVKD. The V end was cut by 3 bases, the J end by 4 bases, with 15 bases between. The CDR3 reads CAISDPGTSGTEAFF. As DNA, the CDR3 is TGTGCCATCAGTGATCCCGGGACTTCGGGCACTGAAGCTTTCTTT.

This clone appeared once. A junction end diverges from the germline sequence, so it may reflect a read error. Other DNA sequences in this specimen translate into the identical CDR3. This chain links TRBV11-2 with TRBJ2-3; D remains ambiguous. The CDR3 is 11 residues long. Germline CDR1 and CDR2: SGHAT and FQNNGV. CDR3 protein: CASSLKDTQYF. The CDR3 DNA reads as TGTGCCAGTAGCTTAAAAGATACGCAGTATTTT.

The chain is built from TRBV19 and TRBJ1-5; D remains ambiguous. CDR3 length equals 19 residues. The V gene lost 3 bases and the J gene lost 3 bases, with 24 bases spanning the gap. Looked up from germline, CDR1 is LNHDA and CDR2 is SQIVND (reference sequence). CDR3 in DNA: TGTGCCAGTAGTATTGCCCCGGGGAGAATGTATAATCCCAATCAGCCCCAGCATTTT. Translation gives CASSIAPGRMYNPNQPQHF.

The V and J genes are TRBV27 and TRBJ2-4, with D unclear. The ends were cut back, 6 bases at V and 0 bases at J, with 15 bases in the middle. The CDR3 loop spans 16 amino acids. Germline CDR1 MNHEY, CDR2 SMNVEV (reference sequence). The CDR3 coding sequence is TGTGCCAGCAGCACCTTACCTTTATTAGCCAAAAACATTCAGTACTTC. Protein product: CASSTLPLLAKNIQYF.

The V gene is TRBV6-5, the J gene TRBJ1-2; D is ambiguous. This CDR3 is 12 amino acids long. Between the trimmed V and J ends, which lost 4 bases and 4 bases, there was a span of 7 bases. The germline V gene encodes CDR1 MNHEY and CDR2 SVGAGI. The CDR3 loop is CASSFPGYGYTF. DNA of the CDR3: TGTGCCAGCAGTTTTCCAGGCTATGGCTACACCTTC.

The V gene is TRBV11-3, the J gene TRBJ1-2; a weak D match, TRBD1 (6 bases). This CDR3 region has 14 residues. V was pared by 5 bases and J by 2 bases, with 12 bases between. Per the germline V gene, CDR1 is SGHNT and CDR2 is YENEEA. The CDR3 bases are TGTGCCAGCAGCCCCAGGGGAACAAACTATGGCTACACCTTC. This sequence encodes CASSPRGTNYGYTF.

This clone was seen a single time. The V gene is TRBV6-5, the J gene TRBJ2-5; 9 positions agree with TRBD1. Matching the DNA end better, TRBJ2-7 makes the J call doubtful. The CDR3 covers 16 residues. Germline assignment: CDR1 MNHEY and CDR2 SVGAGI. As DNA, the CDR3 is TGTGCCAGCAGTTACGCCTCGACAGGGGGATCCTACGAGCAGTACTTC. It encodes CASSYASTGGSYEQYF.

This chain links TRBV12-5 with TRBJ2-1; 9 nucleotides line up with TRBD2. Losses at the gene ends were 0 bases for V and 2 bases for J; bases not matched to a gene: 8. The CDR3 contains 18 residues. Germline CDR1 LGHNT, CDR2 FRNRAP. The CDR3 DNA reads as TGTGCTAGTGGTTTGGTCAGTCACATAGCGGGAGCCTACAATGAGCAGTTCTTC. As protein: CASGLVSHIAGAYNEQFF. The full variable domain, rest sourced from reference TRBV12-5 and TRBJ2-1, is DARVTQTPRHKVTEMGQEVTMRCQPILGHNTVFWYRQTMMQGLELLAYFRNRAPLDDSGMPKDRFSAEMPDATLATLKIQPSEPRDSAVYFCASGLVSHIAGAYNEQFFGPGTRLTVL.

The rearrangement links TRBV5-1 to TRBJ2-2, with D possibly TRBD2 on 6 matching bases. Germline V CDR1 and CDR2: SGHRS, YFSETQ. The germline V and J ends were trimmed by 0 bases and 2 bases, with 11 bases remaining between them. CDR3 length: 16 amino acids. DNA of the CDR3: TGCGCCAGCAGCTTGGGTAGCGGTTTAAACACCGGGGAGCTGTTTTTT. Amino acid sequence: CASSLGSGLNTGELFF.

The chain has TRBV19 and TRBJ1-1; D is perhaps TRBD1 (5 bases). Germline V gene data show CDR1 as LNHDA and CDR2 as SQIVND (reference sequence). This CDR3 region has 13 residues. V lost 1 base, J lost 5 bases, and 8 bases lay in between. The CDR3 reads CASSIAGWTEAFF. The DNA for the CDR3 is TGTGCCAGTAGTATAGCAGGGTGGACTGAAGCTTTCTTT.

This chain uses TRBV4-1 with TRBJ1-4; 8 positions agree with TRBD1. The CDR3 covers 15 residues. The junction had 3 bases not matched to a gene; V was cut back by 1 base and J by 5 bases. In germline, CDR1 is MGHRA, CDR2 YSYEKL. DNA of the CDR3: TGCGCCAGCAGCCAAGTATGGACAGGGAATGAAAAACTGTTTTTT. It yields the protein CASSQVWTGNEKLFF.